This T cell receptor (beta chain) was identified during a study of blood T cell repertoires in COVID-19. Overall study context: Researchers got acute and convalescent COVID-19 samples from the United States, Italy and Spain. Sources were T cells, B-cell-depleted T cells, or PBMCs; the material itself was cDNA or gDNA.

In the authors' methods: The authors estimated nucleated cell counts from reference gene primer amplification. Profiling relied on immunoSEQ multiplex PCR, and the TCRdb table lists in-frame clones only, not all of them. D and trimming were read from the DNA, whereas the V and J calls and clone size are those reported in that table. The table has about 240,000 clones, roughly four fifths seen once. V lost 1 base to trimming and J lost 3 bases; unmatched junction nucleotides: 7. This CDR3 has 16 residues. Germline V gene data show CDR1 as SGHRS and CDR2 as YFSETQ. The chain carries TRBV5-1 and TRBJ2-3; 8 bases line up with TRBD2. The sequence derives from a woman aged 60-70 years with active or convalescent COVID-19. What was sequenced was peripheral blood. CDR3 sequence reads: CASSLSMSGGTDTQYF. The CDR3 DNA sequence: TGCGCCAGCAGCTTGTCGATGAGCGGGGGTACAGATACGCAGTATTTT.